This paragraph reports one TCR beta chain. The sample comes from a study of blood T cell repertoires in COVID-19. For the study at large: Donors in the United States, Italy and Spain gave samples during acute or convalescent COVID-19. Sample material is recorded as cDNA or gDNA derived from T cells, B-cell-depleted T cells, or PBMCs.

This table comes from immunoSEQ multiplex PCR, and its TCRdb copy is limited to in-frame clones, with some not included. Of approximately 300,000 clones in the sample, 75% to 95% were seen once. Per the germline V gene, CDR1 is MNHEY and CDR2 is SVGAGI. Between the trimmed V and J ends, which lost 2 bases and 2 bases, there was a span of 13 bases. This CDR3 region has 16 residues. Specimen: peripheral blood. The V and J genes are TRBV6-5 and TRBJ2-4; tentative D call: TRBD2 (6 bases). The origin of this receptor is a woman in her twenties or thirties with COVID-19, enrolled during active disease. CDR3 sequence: CASSYPEGGTKNIQYF. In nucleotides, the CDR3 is TGTGCCAGCAGTTACCCCGAGGGCGGGACCAAAAACATTCAGTACTTC.